One sample yielded the 19 T cell receptor beta chains listed below, sequenced in a study of vaccination and CD4 T cells after COVID-19. The sample's treatment: approximately 11-day PBMC culture with coronavirus spike peptide pools or control peptides (ViraFEST assay). According to the study, CD4+ T cells from the unexposed donor were gathered ahead of the COVID-19 pandemic (2011-2018). Oncomine TCR Beta short-read sequencing was applied to DNA from cultured CD4+ T cells. Extraction of genomic DNA was performed on cultured CD4+ T cells. TCRdb fed the PCR reads into MiXCR, producing one record per CDR3 protein. The table records 8,500 to 10,000 distinct CDR3 sequences, roughly 31% of them present only once. No antigen has been identified for these receptors. Sequencing was carried out using CD4+ T cells from blood, cultured in vitro. The receptors shown here come from a human donor in good health.

This clonotype was detected only a few times. This sequence joins TRBV4-2 and TRBJ1-1, with D perhaps TRBD1 (6 bases). The germline CDR1 and CDR2 sequences are LGHNA and YNFKEQ. CDR3 length: 16 residues. The germline V and J ends were trimmed by 4 bases and 3 bases, with 18 bases remaining between them. Here the CDR3 DNA reads TGTGCCAGCAGCCCAGGGCTGGGGGCTCGGGACACTGAAGCTTTCTTT. Its protein is CASSPGLGARDTEAFF.

This clonotype was seen a handful of times. V gene TRBV7-2 combines with J gene TRBJ2-3; TRBD2 aligns across 7 bases. The CDR3 covers 18 residues. J gave up 4 bases and V 5 bases, and 18 bases lay outside the gene matches. The germline gives CDR1 SGHTA, CDR2 FQGNSA. The CDR3, as DNA: TGTGCCAGCAGCCCAGTGGGGCAGCGGGGACCCAACCCAGATACGCAGTATTTT. Its translation is CASSPVGQRGPNPDTQYF.

The chain links TRBV11-2 to TRBJ2-3; 12 nucleotides align to TRBD2. There are 15 residues in the CDR3. The J segment lost 5 bases and the V segment lost 5 bases, leaving 5 bases of the junction unmatched. From germline, CDR1 is SGHAT and CDR2 FQNNGV. The DNA for the CDR3 is TGTGCCAGCAGCCCACTAGCGGGAGGACAAGATACGCAGTATTTT. Its protein product is CASSPLAGGQDTQYF.

This clonotype was counted only a few times. The V gene is TRBV6-1, the J gene TRBJ1-2; D possibly corresponds to TRBD1 (5 bases). This CDR3 spans 18 amino acids. Per germline, CDR1 MNHNS and CDR2 SASEGT. V lost 7 bases to trimming and J lost 0 bases, with 24 bases between them. The CDR3 reads CASNSRDGQIKANYGYTF. In DNA form, the CDR3 reads TGTGCCAGCAACTCCCGGGACGGTCAGATAAAAGCTAACTATGGCTACACCTTC.

This clonotype counts as medium-sized. The V call is TRBV6-1, the J call TRBJ1-5; D uncertain. Per the germline V gene, CDR1 is MNHNS and CDR2 is SASEGT. The CDR3 is made up of 13 amino acids. Trimming stripped 2 bases from V and 6 bases from J, with 8 bases between. Here the CDR3 DNA reads TGTGCCAGCAGTGAATCTAGGGTTCAGCCCCAGCATTTT. Translation: CASSESRVQPQHF.

By sample share, this clonotype is medium-sized. This sequence joins TRBV7-9 and TRBJ2-7; D is uncertain. CDR1 is SEHNR and CDR2 is FQNEAQ in the germline V gene (reference sequence). Between the trimmed V and J ends, which lost 1 base and 1 base, there was a span of 5 bases. This CDR3 has 13 amino acids. CDR3 sequence: CASSLVWSYEQYF. The DNA for the CDR3 is TGTGCCAGCAGCTTAGTCTGGTCCTACGAGCAGTACTTC.

This clonotype was observed a handful of times. The genes are TRBV7-9 and TRBJ2-1; D possibly matches TRBD1 or TRBD2 (5 bases each). CDR1 and CDR2 from the germline V gene are SEHNR and FQNEAQ (reference sequence). Trimming took off 4 bases at V and 10 bases at J, with 17 bases between the two ends. The CDR3 extends over 14 amino acids. The CDR3 DNA reads TGTGCCAGCAGCTCAGTCCAGGGTCCGGGGGAGCAGTTCTTC. Translation: CASSSVQGPGEQFF.

The chain recombines TRBV24-1 with TRBJ2-1, with TRBD1 as a possible D gene (6 bases). There are 14 residues in the CDR3. Germline V gene sequence: CDR1 KGHDR, CDR2 SFDVKD. The germline V and J ends were trimmed by 5 bases and 5 bases, with 12 bases remaining between them. CDR3 loop: CATSGRGPDNEQFF. For the CDR3, the DNA is TGTGCCACCAGTGGCAGGGGTCCCGACAATGAGCAGTTCTTC.

The V gene is TRBV20-1, the J gene TRBJ2-7; 7 nucleotides line up with TRBD2. CDR3 length: 13 amino acids. After removal of 6 bases from V and 4 bases from J, the junction contained 9 bases not matched to a gene. Germline assignment: CDR1 DFQATT and CDR2 SNEGSKA (reference sequence). CDR3 sequence: CSARDLAVYEQYF. CDR3 nucleotide sequence: TGCAGTGCCAGGGATCTAGCGGTGTACGAGCAGTACTTC.

Within the sample, this clonotype is medium-sized (0.01 to 0.1%). This chain joins TRBV24-1 and TRBJ1-5, with D perhaps TRBD1 (5 bases). Trimming removed 7 bases from V and 2 bases from J, with 14 bases in between. Germline loops: CDR1 KGHDR, CDR2 SFDVKD. The CDR3 consists of 15 residues. The CDR3: CATRGEGLGNQPQHF. CDR3 sequence (DNA): TGTGCCACCAGGGGGGAGGGCTTGGGCAATCAGCCCCAGCATTTT.

CDR3 DNA: TGTGCCAGCAGCTTAACGAACACTGAAGCTTTCTTT. This gives the protein CASSLTNTEAFF. The chain joins TRBV7-9 to TRBJ1-1; unclear D gene. CDR1 and CDR2 (germline): SEHNR, FQNEAQ (reference sequence). This CDR3 region has 12 residues. With 2 bases removed from V and 1 base from J, the gap between germline ends came to 2 bases.

The rearrangement joins TRBV28 to TRBJ1-5; 7 bases are a match to TRBD1. The CDR3 has 18 amino acids. Germline V lookup: CDR1 MDHEN, CDR2 SYDVKM. V gave up 1 base and J gave up 3 bases; unmatched junction bases: 12. CDR3 region: CASSLFYGRTGLNQPQHF. DNA for the CDR3: TGTGCCAGCAGTTTATTTTATGGGAGGACAGGCCTCAATCAGCCCCAGCATTTT.

This clonotype turned up a few times. DNA of the CDR3: TGTGGAAGCGGCCTCTCCTACAATGAGCAGTTCTTC. Translating it yields CGSGLSYNEQFF. This chain connects TRBV6-1 to TRBJ2-1; possibly TRBD2 for D (5 bases). The germline CDR1 and CDR2 sequences are MNHNS and SASEGT. The CDR3 has 12 residues.

This clonotype showed up just a few times. The V gene is TRBV11-2, the J gene TRBJ2-1; 7 bases align to TRBD2. Looked up from germline, CDR1 is SGHAT and CDR2 is FQNNGV. V was pared by 2 bases and J by 4 bases, with 8 bases of the junction left unmatched. The CDR3 length is 16 residues. The CDR3 reads CASSLLPASGYNEQFF. The DNA of the CDR3 is TGTGCCAGCAGCTTATTACCGGCTAGCGGATACAATGAGCAGTTCTTC.

The chain joins TRBV11-2 to TRBJ1-1; D gene ambiguous. CDR3 length equals 13 residues. Trimming took 3 bases from V and 7 from J, leaving 12 bases between them. Germline loops: CDR1 SGHAT, CDR2 FQNNGV. In DNA form, the CDR3 reads TGTGCCAGCAGCTTGCGAGGATACGGTGAAGCTTTCTTT. This encodes CASSLRGYGEAFF.

V is TRBV18 and J is TRBJ1-2; tentative D call: TRBD1 (5 bases). V shed 6 bases and J shed 0 bases, with 14 bases lying between them. Germline loops: CDR1 KGHSH, CDR2 LQKENI. This CDR3 region has 15 residues. Here the CDR3 DNA reads TGTGCCAGCTCGAGAACAGGACCCGCTAACTATGGCTACACCTTC. As protein: CASSRTGPANYGYTF.

A few counts support this clonotype. The rearrangement links TRBV11-3 to TRBJ2-1; TRBD1 is a possible D gene (6 bases). Trimming cost V 4 bases and J 6 bases, with 16 bases left between them. Looked up from germline, CDR1 is SGHNT and CDR2 is YENEEA. The CDR3 is 15 residues long. Written as DNA, the CDR3 is TGTGCCAGCAGCTCACGGACAGTTTCTGCCAATGAGCAGTTCTTC. It specifies CASSSRTVSANEQFF.

This clonotype was counted only a few times. The chain carries TRBV5-4 and TRBJ1-2; D is ambiguous. Germline V gene sequence: CDR1 SGHNT, CDR2 YYREEE (reference sequence). V gave up 3 bases and J gave up 1 base, with 7 bases separating them. CDR3 size: 13 residues. CDR3 nucleotide sequence: TGTGCCAGCAGCTCAACAATTAACTATGGCTACACCTTC. Its protein is CASSSTINYGYTF.

This clonotype appeared a few times. The V and J genes are TRBV20-1 and TRBJ2-1, with a weak D call TRBD2 (5 bases). Trimming removed 2 bases from V and 3 bases from J, with 17 bases in between. Per germline, CDR1 DFQATT and CDR2 SNEGSKA (reference sequence). The CDR3 has 16 amino acids. Written as DNA, the CDR3 is TGCAGTGCTAGACCAACTCTAGCCTTTGGCTACAATGAGCAGTTCTTC. It is translated as CSARPTLAFGYNEQFF.